This T cell receptor beta chain comes out of a study of blood T cell repertoires in COVID-19. The CDR3 covers 15 residues. The germline gives CDR1 SGHDT, CDR2 YYEEEE. The ends were cut back, 4 bases at V and 7 bases at J, with 15 bases in the middle. Per the authors' pipeline: Reference gene primer amplification in the assay estimated nucleated cell counts. TCRdb's table, derived via immunoSEQ multiplex PCR, lists solely in-frame clones and lacks some. The DNA gave D and trimming, while V, J and clone size come from that table. The repertoire includes 200,000 to 250,000 clones, approximately 84% of them detected once, and around 0.97% sits in the top ten. This clone was picked up a small number of times.

The origin of this receptor is a man between 40 and 49 years old with acute or convalescent COVID-19. The sample taken for sequencing was peripheral blood. The V gene is TRBV5-6, the J gene TRBJ1-6; D call uncertain. The CDR3 region is CASSRGRAPNSPLHF. The DNA of the CDR3 is TGTGCCAGCAGCCGGGGAAGGGCCCCAAATTCACCCCTCCACTTT.